The 28 T cell receptor beta chains below were found in one sample sequenced in a study of blood T cell repertoires in COVID-19. Using immunoSEQ multiplex PCR, the repertoire was profiled, and TCRdb retains in-frame clones only, with some absent. The sample shows 60,000 to 80,000 clones, about 82% of them seen only once. Sequencing was performed on PBMCs or T cells enriched from blood (not recorded which). These receptors came from a middle-aged woman with acute COVID-19.

The chain is built from TRBV5-1 and TRBJ1-6; D ambiguous. Germline loops: CDR1 SGHRS, CDR2 YFSETQ. This CDR3 spans 15 amino acids. Trimming cost V 0 bases and J 8 bases, with 12 bases left between them. CDR3 in amino acids: CASSLAGNLDSPLHF. The CDR3 nucleotides read TGCGCCAGCAGCTTGGCCGGTAATTTGGATTCACCCCTCCACTTT. The entire variable domain, with the rest obtained from reference TRBV5-1 and TRBJ1-6, is as follows: KAGVTQTPRYLIKTRGQQVTLSCSPISGHRSVSWYQQTPGQGLQFLFEYFSETQRNKGNFPGRFSGRQFSNSRSEMNVSTLELGDSALYLCASSLAGNLDSPLHFGNGTRLTVT.

A single count supports this clone. This chain uses TRBV2 with TRBJ1-1, with D tentatively TRBD1 (5 bases). The V gene lost 5 bases and the J gene lost 4 bases, with 11 bases spanning the gap. CDR1 is SNHLY, CDR2 FYNNEI, per germline. This CDR3 spans 13 amino acids. CDR3 residues: CASSRTRSTEAFF. The CDR3 DNA reads TGTGCCAGCAGTCGGACAAGAAGCACTGAAGCTTTCTTT.

CDR3 nucleotides: TGCGCCAGCAGGAGACAGGGCAATGAGCAGTTCTTC. Encoded protein: CASRRQGNEQFF. The rearrangement joins TRBV10-1 to TRBJ2-1, with 7 nucleotides matching TRBD1. Unmatched junction bases numbered 2, after V lost 6 bases and J lost 6 bases. Germline-derived CDR1 and CDR2 are WNHNN and SYGVQD (reference sequence). The CDR3 runs to 12 residues.

The chain's CDR3 is CASSFNLGGTEAFF. CDR3 DNA sequence: TGTGCCAGTAGTTTCAACCTGGGGGGGACTGAAGCTTTCTTT. The V gene is TRBV19, the J gene TRBJ1-1; tentative D call: TRBD1 (5 bases). Germline loops: CDR1 LNHDA, CDR2 SQIVND (reference sequence). The CDR3 has 14 amino acids. Trimming removed 5 bases at V and 5 bases at J, with 15 bases between.

In this sample, this clone turned up once. The chain couples TRBV3-1 (or the pseudogene TRBV3-2) to TRBJ2-3; no reliable D call. The CDR3 sequence is 17 residues long. Deletions cut 2 bases from V and 0 bases from J, with 15 bases between. Germline assignment: CDR1 LGHDT and CDR2 YNNKEL (reference sequence). The CDR3 DNA reads as TGTGCCAGCAGCCAAATTTTAGTCCGAGTCAGCACAGATACGCAGTATTTT. This gives the protein CASSQILVRVSTDTQYF.

This chain links TRBV6-5 with TRBJ1-4; 8 bases align to TRBD1. The CDR3 has 14 amino acids. The J segment lost 10 bases and the V segment lost 0 bases, leaving 4 bases of the junction unmatched. Germline V gene sequence: CDR1 MNHEY, CDR2 SVGAGI. The CDR3 sequence: CASSYSAGGGKLFF. CDR3 in DNA: TGTGCCAGCAGTTACTCTGCAGGGGGCGGAAAACTGTTTTTT.

The chain couples TRBV28 to TRBJ2-6; D possibly corresponds to TRBD1 (6 bases). This CDR3 has 15 residues. Germline V CDR1 and CDR2: MDHEN, SYDVKM. V shed 4 bases and J shed 4 bases, with 11 bases lying between them. The CDR3 sequence is CASSSQGSGANVLTF. CDR3 nucleotides: TGTGCCAGCAGTTCACAGGGTTCCGGGGCCAACGTCCTGACTTTC. The full variable domain, with the rest looked up from reference TRBV28 and TRBJ2-6, is DVKVTQSSRYLVKRTGEKVFLECVQDMDHENMFWYRQDPGLGLRLIYFSYDVKMKEKGDIPEGYSVSREKKERFSLILESASTNQTSMYLCASSSQGSGANVLTFGAGSRLTVL.

This sequence joins TRBV15 and TRBJ2-2; D ambiguous. V was clipped by 0 bases and J by 7 bases, with 6 bases between them. The CDR3 totals 13 residues. The V gene's germline CDR1 is LNHNV and CDR2 YYDKDF (reference sequence). As DNA, the CDR3 is TGTGCCACCAGCAGAGATGTCATCGGGGAGCTGTTTTTT. Protein sequence: CATSRDVIGELFF.

The CDR3 spells CASSLRTSANNEQFF. Written as DNA, the CDR3 is TGTGCCAGCAGCTTAAGGACTAGCGCAAACAATGAGCAGTTCTTC. The chain uses TRBV7-8 and TRBJ2-1; 9 positions match TRBD2. From germline, CDR1 is SGHVS and CDR2 FQNEAQ. This CDR3 is 15 amino acids long. With V trimmed by 2 bases and J by 5 bases, 4 bases remained unmatched.

The J gene is TRBJ2-1, the V gene TRBV4-1; the match to TRBD1 covers 9 bases. The CDR3 loop spans 17 amino acids. Trimming removed 7 bases from V and 4 bases from J; junction bases left unmatched: 14. CDR1 is MGHRA and CDR2 is YSYEKL in the germline V gene. The CDR3 region is CASTQVYRDREYNEQFF. CDR3 in DNA: TGCGCCAGCACCCAGGTGTATCGGGACAGGGAATACAATGAGCAGTTCTTC.

This clone is a singleton in its sample. The chain couples TRBV19 to TRBJ2-1; 9 positions agree with TRBD1. CDR1 and CDR2 from the germline V gene are LNHDA and SQIVND (reference sequence). The CDR3 runs 16 residues. V shed 0 bases, J shed 3 bases, and the junction held 3 bases outside the gene matches. The DNA for the CDR3 is TGTGCCAGTAGTATAGACGCGGGACAGGGCTACAATGAGCAGTTCTTC. This translates into CASSIDAGQGYNEQFF.

This chain connects TRBV9 to TRBJ2-3, with 14 bases identical to TRBD2. The CDR3 spans 18 residues. V was pared by 3 bases and J by 3 bases, with 9 bases of the junction left unmatched. Germline CDR1 SGDLS, CDR2 YYNGEE. The CDR3 DNA follows: TGTGCCAGCAGCGGATGGACTAGCGGGGGGATTAGTACAGATACGCAGTATTTT. It specifies CASSGWTSGGISTDTQYF.

The chain employs TRBV3-1 (or the pseudogene TRBV3-2) and TRBJ1-2, with D maybe TRBD1 (5 bases). The V end was cut by 3 bases, the J end by 8 bases, with 16 bases between. Germline CDR1 reads LGHDT; CDR2 reads YNNKEL (reference sequence). This CDR3 contains 14 residues. DNA of the CDR3: TGTGCCAGCAGCCACCCCGGGCAGGGCGAAGGCTACACCTTC. Encoded protein: CASSHPGQGEGYTF.

This chain connects TRBV12-5 to TRBJ2-2; D may be TRBD1 (5 bases). Germline lookup yields CDR1 LGHNT and CDR2 FRNRAP. V lost 3 bases to trimming and J lost 4 bases, with 12 bases between them. The CDR3 is 15 amino acids. CDR3: CASGLKGLGTGELFF. CDR3 DNA: TGTGCTAGTGGTTTAAAGGGGCTGGGCACCGGGGAGCTGTTTTTT.

This chain uses TRBV14 with TRBJ2-7, with TRBD1 identical over 8 bases. Germline values: CDR1 SGHDN, CDR2 FVKESK. Unmatched junction bases numbered 1, after V lost 3 bases and J lost 6 bases. This CDR3 is 12 amino acids long. The CDR3 nucleotides are TGTGCCAGCAGCCATACAGGGGGCGAGCAGTACGTC. Translating gives CASSHTGGEQYV.

The genes are TRBV19 and TRBJ2-7; 11 bases agree with TRBD2. V dropped 5 bases and J dropped 3; count of bases not matched to a gene: 3. The germline CDR1 and CDR2 sequences are LNHDA and SQIVND (reference sequence). The length of the CDR3 is 14 residues. The CDR3 sequence: CASSSLAGGYEQYF. The DNA for the CDR3 is TGTGCCAGTAGTTCTCTAGCGGGAGGCTACGAGCAGTACTTC.

The sample holds a few counts of this clone. The chain links TRBV5-1 to TRBJ2-7; 11 bases are shared with TRBD2. The germline CDR1 and CDR2 sequences are SGHRS and YFSETQ. Trimming cost V 4 bases and J 2 bases; bases outside gene matches: 2. The CDR3 runs to 14 residues. CDR3 residues: CASSHSGRAYEQYF. In nucleotides, the CDR3 is TGCGCCAGCAGCCATAGCGGGAGGGCCTACGAGCAGTACTTC. The full variable domain, in which reference TRBV5-1 and TRBJ2-7 provide the parts outside the CDR3, is KAGVTQTPRYLIKTRGQQVTLSCSPISGHRSVSWYQQTPGQGLQFLFEYFSETQRNKGNFPGRFSGRQFSNSRSEMNVSTLELGDSALYLCASSHSGRAYEQYFGPGTRLTVT.

This clone was detected once. V and J are TRBV6-5 and TRBJ2-7; D is unresolved. There are 12 residues in the CDR3. Germline CDR1 MNHEY, CDR2 SVGAGI. The V gene lost 7 bases and the J gene lost 6 bases, with 13 bases spanning the gap. Written as DNA, the CDR3 is TGTGCCAGCATAAAGAGGCCTCTCGAGCAGTACTTC. Protein sequence: CASIKRPLEQYF.

This clone was recorded once. For the CDR3, the DNA is TGTGCCAGCAGTTGGACGGGACAGGGGAATGATTACTATGGCTACACCTTC. Protein: CASSWTGQGNDYYGYTF. The chain links TRBV28 to TRBJ1-2, with 10 nucleotides matching TRBD1. The ends lost 4 bases at V and 3 bases at J; junction bases unmatched: 11. CDR3 length: 17 amino acids. Per the germline V gene, CDR1 is MDHEN and CDR2 is SYDVKM.

The chain couples TRBV27 to TRBJ2-2; 10 nucleotides match TRBD1. Germline trimming cut 5 bases from V and 2 bases from J; bases unmatched to any gene: 11. The germline V gene has CDR1 MNHEY and CDR2 SMNVEV (reference sequence). The CDR3 loop spans 18 amino acids. Here the CDR3 reads CASSTWTGGQINTGELFF. CDR3 bases: TGTGCCAGCAGTACGTGGACAGGGGGACAGATAAACACCGGGGAGCTGTTTTTT.

The V gene is TRBV7-9, the J gene TRBJ1-4; D call uncertain. The CDR3 sequence is 16 residues long. V was pared by 5 bases and J by 0 bases, with 13 bases between. Germline-derived CDR1 and CDR2 are SEHNR and FQNEAQ (reference sequence). CDR3 sequence reads: CASSLPPAATNEKLFF. In nucleotides, the CDR3 is TGTGCCAGCAGCCTACCCCCCGCTGCAACTAATGAAAAACTGTTTTTT. The variable domain in full, with the rest retrieved from reference TRBV7-9 and TRBJ1-4, is DTGVSQNPRHKITKRGQNVTFRCDPISEHNRLYWYRQTLGQGPEFLTYFQNEAQLEKSRLLSDRFSAERPKGSFSTLEIQRTEQGDSAMYLCASSLPPAATNEKLFFGSGTQLSVL.

This clone was counted once. This sequence joins TRBV4-1 and TRBJ2-3; 13 positions agree with TRBD2. Germline V gives CDR1 MGHRA, CDR2 YSYEKL. The CDR3 covers 18 residues. The V and J ends lost 0 bases and 4 bases, in that order; junction bases with no gene match: 7. This chain's CDR3 is CASSQEGGLAGRADTQYF. The DNA for the CDR3 is TGCGCCAGCAGCCAAGAGGGGGGACTAGCGGGAAGGGCAGATACGCAGTATTTT.

This clone was observed a handful of times. V gene TRBV5-1 combines with J gene TRBJ2-3, with 12 bases identical to TRBD2. The CDR3 has 17 residues. The V gene's germline CDR1 is SGHRS and CDR2 YFSETQ. V shed 2 bases, J shed 0 bases, and the junction held 4 bases outside the gene matches. Here the CDR3 reads CASSFGLAGLSTDTQYF. The DNA for the CDR3 is TGCGCCAGCAGCTTCGGACTAGCGGGACTTAGCACAGATACGCAGTATTTT.

The chain has TRBV13 and TRBJ1-2, with 7 bases that match TRBD1. CDR1 and CDR2 (germline): PRHDT, FYEKMQ (reference sequence). V shed 8 bases and J 6 bases; nucleotides not matched to a gene: 9. CDR3 size: 13 residues. As DNA, the CDR3 is TGTGCCAGCTCCCCGGCAGGGGGTGATGGCTACACCTTC. Its translation: CASSPAGGDGYTF.

DNA of the CDR3: TGTGCCAGCAGCCAGGGGGCCCATCAGCCCCAGCATTTT. It specifies CASSQGAHQPQHF. This chain uses TRBV7-3 with TRBJ1-5, with 8 bases fitting TRBD1. This CDR3 contains 13 residues. Germline-derived CDR1 and CDR2 are SGHTA and FQGTGA. V gave up 5 bases and J gave up 5 bases; unmatched junction bases: 2.

The chain carries TRBV28 and TRBJ1-5; 11 bases match TRBD1. Germline trimming cut 5 bases from V and 7 bases from J; bases unmatched to any gene: 7. CDR3 length: 15 residues. The V gene's germline CDR1 is MDHEN and CDR2 SYDVKM. The CDR3 DNA sequence: TGTGCCAGCAGTACCAGGACAGGGGGCGAACAGCCCCAGCATTTT. Translation: CASSTRTGGEQPQHF.

This clone was counted once. The chain joins TRBV28 to TRBJ2-7; tentatively, D is TRBD2 (5 bases). CDR3 length: 16 residues. Per the germline V gene, CDR1 is MDHEN and CDR2 is SYDVKM. The V end was cut by 8 bases, the J end by 0 bases, with 20 bases between. This chain's CDR3 is CASLGSFKGSSYEQYF. In DNA form, the CDR3 reads TGTGCCAGCCTGGGGAGTTTCAAGGGTAGCTCCTACGAGCAGTACTTC.

In its sample, this clone was seen a few times. V gene TRBV19 combines with J gene TRBJ1-3; D is undetermined. The V and J ends lost 4 bases and 1 base respectively, with 5 bases between them. This CDR3 comprises 13 residues. The germline gives CDR1 LNHDA, CDR2 SQIVND (reference sequence). CDR3 nucleotides: TGTGCCAGTAGTACCCAGTCTGGAAACACCATATATTTT. It is translated as CASSTQSGNTIYF.